This note documents a single T cell receptor (beta chain) sequence. The method was immunoSEQ multiplex PCR; TCRdb's version includes in-frame clones alone and lacks a portion of them. The table has roughly 51,000 clones, 86% seen once; the top ten hold around 3.2%. The record originates from a study of blood T cell repertoires in COVID-19. For the study at large: PBMCs, B-cell-depleted T cells, or T cells were the source of the cDNA or gDNA that made up the material.

The CDR3 contains 13 residues. The germline gives CDR1 SGHDN, CDR2 FVKESK. The V end lost 6 bases, the J end lost 1 base, and 9 bases lay between the germline ends. The chain couples TRBV14 to TRBJ1-1; D is ambiguous. The TCR originated in a woman at least 80 years old with acute or convalescent COVID-19. Sequencing used peripheral blood. CDR3 protein: CASSQDWNTEAFF. The CDR3 region has the DNA TGTGCCAGCAGTCAGGACTGGAACACTGAAGCTTTCTTT.